This record looks at one T cell receptor beta chain sequence and its context. The junction departs from germline at one end; a sequencing error may be responsible. This sample stems from a study of CD8 T cells in ankylosing spondylitis. This CDR3 comprises 15 residues. From germline, CDR1 is SGDLS and CDR2 YYNGEE. TCRdb re-analysed the 5' RACE reads in MiXCR, keeping a single row per CDR3 protein. Of over 75,000 distinct CDR3 sequences detected, roughly 8.8% appear once; the ten largest clones hold 5.1%. V and J are TRBV9 and TRBJ1-4; 8 nucleotides match TRBD1. The material sequenced was blood, either unsorted or a sorted T cell fraction (not recorded which). The receptor was isolated from a male donor with ankylosing spondylitis or in good health (not recorded which). CDR3 in amino acids: CTSSGAGGASEKLFF. CDR3 bases: TGTACCAGCAGCGGCGCAGGGGGCGCGAGTGAAAAACTGTTTTTT.